This T cell receptor beta chain emerged from a study of blood T cell repertoires in COVID-19. Between the trimmed V and J ends, which lost 1 base and 6 bases, there was a span of 10 bases. The germline V gene has CDR1 SEHNR and CDR2 FQNEAQ (reference sequence). This CDR3 has 14 amino acids. Assay: immunoSEQ multiplex PCR; the TCRdb copy retains only in-frame clones and omits some. The sample consists of a few hundred thousand clones, about 89% of them appearing once. The genes are TRBV7-9 and TRBJ1-5; D gene uncertain. The source of this sequence is a woman aged 55-70 years with acute or convalescent COVID-19. The sequencing input was peripheral blood. The CDR3 bases are TGTGCCAGCAGCTTAGGATCCTACGGTCAGCCCCAGCATTTT. Translating gives CASSLGSYGQPQHF.